This entry features one T cell receptor beta chain sequence. The data are from a study of shared T cell receptors in the human thymus. CDR3 size: 13 residues. The germline V and J ends were trimmed by 6 bases and 11 bases, with 18 bases remaining between them. Germline loops: CDR1 MNHNY, CDR2 SVGAGI (reference sequence). Assay used: immunoSEQ multiplex PCR; TCRdb lists only in-frame clones, some missing. This sample has hundreds of thousands of clones, with around 87% found just once. The same sample was also studied in work on human thymus T cells. That work states: Surgeons resected thymus tissue during corrective heart surgery.

The rearrangement uses TRBV6-6 and TRBJ2-3; D remains ambiguous. Sequencing was carried out using thymocytes. The sequence was obtained from a boy under two years old with a congenital heart defect. CDR3 nucleotides: TGTGCCAGCAGACACCAGGATCGACCTAAGCAGTATTTT. This codes for CASRHQDRPKQYF.